This TCR beta chain originates from a study of cytomegalovirus exposure and HLA in healthy donors. General study points: Because they were indistinguishable, some V segments, including TRBV6-2 and TRBV6-3, were excluded. Productive rates of about 90% or about 30% were seen for most TCR beta V segments in an earlier analysis. Researchers counted 180 or so TCR beta chains as cytomegalovirus-associated. Within a later analysis, the majority of CMV-associated TCR beta chains appeared HLA-restricted.

PCR used 60 Vbeta primers and 13 Jbeta primers. The data were produced by immunoSEQ multiplex PCR, yet TCRdb's version contains in-frame clones alone and is incomplete. The table lists 80,000 to 100,000 clones, under 85% of them singletons. The CDR3 is made up of 16 amino acids. The germline CDR1 and CDR2 sequences are SGDLS and YYNGEE. This clone was observed a handful of times. Its antigen remains unidentified. The chain carries TRBV9 and TRBJ2-5; 13 bases agree with TRBD2. The assigned J gene may be wrong: the sequence end matches TRBJ2-7 better. Sequencing used PBMCs. The source of this sequence is a female donor in good health and CMV-seropositive. CDR3 protein: CASSTGTSGTSYEQYF. The CDR3 region has the DNA TGTGCCAGCAGCACCGGGACTAGCGGGACATCCTACGAGCAGTACTTC.